One and the same sample provided the 13 T cell receptor beta chains below, sequenced in a study of OX40 agonist ivuxolimab in advanced cancers. This table comes from immunoSEQ multiplex PCR, and its TCRdb copy is limited to in-frame clones, with some not included. The profile covers under 95,000 clones, with around nine tenths appearing a single time and roughly 0.79% taken by the ten largest. Sequencing used CD4+ or CD8+ T cells sorted from blood, obtained in a trial of the OX40 agonist ivuxolimab. These TCRs come from an adult with an advanced solid tumor such as melanoma, head and neck, liver or kidney cancer.

The chain has TRBV30 and TRBJ2-1; 13 nucleotides agree with TRBD2. Per germline, CDR1 GTSNPN and CDR2 SVGIG (reference sequence). The CDR3 has 17 amino acids. V lost 5 bases and J lost 9; bases outside the gene matches: 16. The CDR3 is CAWEYRLGLAGPGEQFF. In DNA, the CDR3 is TGTGCCTGGGAGTACCGCTTGGGACTAGCGGGGCCTGGTGAGCAGTTCTTC.

The chain couples TRBV18 to TRBJ1-1; D is ambiguous. The ends were cut back, 3 bases at V and 6 bases at J, with 8 bases in the middle. The CDR3 has 12 residues. The germline V gene has CDR1 KGHSH and CDR2 LQKENI. CDR3 DNA sequence: TGTGCCAGCTCACCTGCAGAGTCTGAAGCTTTCTTT. Translating it yields CASSPAESEAFF.

The chain links TRBV6-1 to TRBJ1-2; possibly TRBD1 for D (6 bases). V lost 4 bases, J lost 4 bases, and 19 bases lay in between. Germline V gene data show CDR1 as MNHNS and CDR2 as SASEGT. CDR3 length: 16 residues. The CDR3 is CASSVSGAVGAYGYTF. The CDR3 DNA reads TGTGCCAGCAGTGTTTCGGGAGCGGTGGGGGCCTATGGCTACACCTTC.

The V and J genes are TRBV7-7 and TRBJ2-3; D could derive from TRBD1 or TRBD2 (5 bases each). Trimming shortened V by 6 bases and J by 3 bases, and 28 bases separated the two germline ends. The CDR3 extends over 19 amino acids. Germline V gives CDR1 SSHAT, CDR2 FNYEAQ (reference sequence). CDR3 region: CASSFNAGRALTRTDTQYF. CDR3 nucleotides: TGTGCCAGCAGTTTTAATGCAGGGCGGGCCCTTACTAGGACAGATACGCAGTATTTT.

This chain connects TRBV30 to TRBJ1-1, with 7 bases identical to TRBD1. The CDR3 length is 13 residues. In germline, CDR1 is GTSNPN, CDR2 SVGIG (reference sequence). The V segment lost 4 bases and the J segment 5 bases; nucleotides outside the gene matches: 7. CDR3 protein: CAWNRDRGTEAFF. For the CDR3, the DNA is TGTGCCTGGAACAGGGACAGAGGGACTGAAGCTTTCTTT.

The chain uses TRBV28 and TRBJ2-7, with D perhaps assigned TRBD1 or TRBD2 (5 bases each). Trimming took 4 bases from V and 0 from J, leaving 10 bases between them. Germline CDR1 and CDR2: MDHEN and SYDVKM. This CDR3 contains 14 residues. The CDR3 sequence: CASSSPGTSYEQYF. Here the CDR3 DNA reads TGTGCCAGCAGTTCCCCGGGGACCTCCTACGAGCAGTACTTC.

The chain combines TRBV19 with TRBJ2-7, with TRBD2 matching 9 bases. CDR1 is LNHDA and CDR2 is SQIVND in the germline V gene (reference sequence). The CDR3 contains 12 residues. CDR3 sequence reads: CEAGGDSYEQYF. DNA of the CDR3: TGTGAGGCGGGGGGGGACTCCTACGAGCAGTACTTC.

The chain recombines TRBV5-1 with TRBJ2-1; 9 bases line up with TRBD2. The CDR3 is made up of 14 amino acids. With 4 bases clipped from V and 8 bases from J, the junction kept 7 bases outside the gene matches. Germline CDR1 and CDR2: SGHRS and YFSETQ. CDR3 region: CASSSSGSSDEQFF. The CDR3 nucleotides are TGCGCCAGCAGCAGTAGCGGGAGTTCGGATGAGCAGTTCTTC.

The CDR3 region is CASSFGAKGYEQYF. The CDR3 DNA sequence: TGCGCCAGCAGCTTCGGGGCGAAGGGCTACGAGCAGTACTTC. This rearrangement joins TRBV5-1 to TRBJ2-7; possibly TRBD1 or TRBD2 for D (5 bases each). Germline assignment: CDR1 SGHRS and CDR2 YFSETQ. V was shortened by 2 bases and J by 3 bases, with 12 bases between the two germline ends. The CDR3 loop spans 14 amino acids. Complete variable domain (other parts from reference TRBV5-1 and TRBJ2-7): KAGVTQTPRYLIKTRGQQVTLSCSPISGHRSVSWYQQTPGQGLQFLFEYFSETQRNKGNFPGRFSGRQFSNSRSEMNVSTLELGDSALYLCASSFGAKGYEQYFGPGTRLTVT.

The rearrangement joins TRBV7-3 to TRBJ2-2; D gene uncertain. V was clipped by 0 bases and J by 6 bases, with 5 bases between them. The CDR3 loop spans 13 amino acids. Germline V lookup: CDR1 SGHTA, CDR2 FQGTGA. CDR3 coding DNA: TGTGCCAGCAGCTTAACGTGGGCCGGGGAGCTGTTTTTT. Translated: CASSLTWAGELFF.

The rearrangement joins TRBV19 to TRBJ2-2; 14 bases map to TRBD2. The J segment lost 6 bases and the V segment lost 7 bases, leaving 13 bases of the junction unmatched. Per germline, CDR1 LNHDA and CDR2 SQIVND (reference sequence). This CDR3 comprises 18 residues. The CDR3 spells CASTEKGLAGVSAGELFF. The CDR3 DNA is TGTGCCAGTACCGAAAAGGGACTAGCGGGAGTATCGGCCGGGGAGCTGTTTTTT.

J is TRBJ2-2 and V is TRBV9; perhaps TRBD1 as D (6 bases). CDR3 size: 15 residues. Between the trimmed V and J ends, which lost 1 base and 5 bases, there was a span of 12 bases. CDR1 SGDLS and CDR2 YYNGEE come from the germline V gene. CDR3 sequence (DNA): TGTGCCAGCAGCGTAACCAGGGGAAGGACCGGGGAGCTGTTTTTT. It encodes CASSVTRGRTGELFF.

The chain links TRBV28 to TRBJ1-3; D gene uncertain. Trimming left V 8 bases short and J 1 base short, with 0 bases between. This CDR3 contains 10 residues. The germline V gene has CDR1 MDHEN and CDR2 SYDVKM. The CDR3 bases are TGTGCCAGCTCTGGAAACACCATATATTTT. This codes for CASSGNTIYF.